One T cell receptor (beta chain) is described in this entry. Its antigen is not identified. Data came from immunoSEQ multiplex PCR; TCRdb stores just in-frame clones and leaves some out. The repertoire holds 25,000 to 30,000 clones, with roughly 80% as singletons. These data originate in a study of a mutant IDH1 vaccine in newly diagnosed glioma. The wider study: Each patient was administered eight vaccinations, scheduled in weeks 1, 3, 5, 7, 11, 15, 19 and 23. Radiotherapy, temozolomide, or both had been given previously, and both were given to most.

Germline CDR1 and CDR2: SGHVS and FNYEAQ. The CDR3 is 14 amino acids. After removal of 0 bases from V and 6 bases from J, the junction contained 2 bases not matched to a gene. Time point reported: week 23, last vaccination. Every single dose of the vaccine, 300 ug of mutant IDH1 20-mer peptide, came with topical imiquimod. The sample consisted of PBMCs, taken from a glioma patient whose treatment included an IDH1 peptide vaccine. The sequence came from a woman aged 25-40 years with glioma. The chain has TRBV7-6 and TRBJ2-7; 10 bases line up with TRBD1. The CDR3 coding sequence is TGTGCCAGCAGCTTAGCCGGGACAGGGGTCGAGCAGTACTTC. This codes for CASSLAGTGVEQYF.